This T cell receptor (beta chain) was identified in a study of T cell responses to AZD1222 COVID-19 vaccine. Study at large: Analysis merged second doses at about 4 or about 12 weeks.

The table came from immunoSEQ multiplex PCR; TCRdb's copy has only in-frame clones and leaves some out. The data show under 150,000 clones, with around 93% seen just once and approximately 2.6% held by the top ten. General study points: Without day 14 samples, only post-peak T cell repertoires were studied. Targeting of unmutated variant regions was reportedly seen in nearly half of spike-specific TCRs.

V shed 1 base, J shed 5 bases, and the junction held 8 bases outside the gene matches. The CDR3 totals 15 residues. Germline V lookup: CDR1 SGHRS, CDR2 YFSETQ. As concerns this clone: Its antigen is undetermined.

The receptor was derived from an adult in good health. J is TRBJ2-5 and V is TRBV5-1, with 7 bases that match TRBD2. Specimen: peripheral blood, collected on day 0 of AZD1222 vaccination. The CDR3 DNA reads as TGCGCCAGCAGCTTGTCTCCTAGCGGAGTGGAGACCCAGTACTTC. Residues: CASSLSPSGVETQYF. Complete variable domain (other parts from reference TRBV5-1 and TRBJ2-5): KAGVTQTPRYLIKTRGQQVTLSCSPISGHRSVSWYQQTPGQGLQFLFEYFSETQRNKGNFPGRFSGRQFSNSRSEMNVSTLELGDSALYLCASSLSPSGVETQYFGPGTRLLVL.